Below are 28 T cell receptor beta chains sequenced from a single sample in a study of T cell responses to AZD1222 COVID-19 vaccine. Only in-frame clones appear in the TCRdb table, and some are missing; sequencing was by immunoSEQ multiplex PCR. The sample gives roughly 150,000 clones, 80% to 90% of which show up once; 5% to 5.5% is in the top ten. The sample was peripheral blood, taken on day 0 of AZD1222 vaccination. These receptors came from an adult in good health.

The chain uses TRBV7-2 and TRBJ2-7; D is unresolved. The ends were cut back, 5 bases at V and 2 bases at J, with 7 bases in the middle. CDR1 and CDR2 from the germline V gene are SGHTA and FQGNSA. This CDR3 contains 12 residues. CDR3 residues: CASSLATYEQYF. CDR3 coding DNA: TGTGCCAGCAGCCTTGCGACCTACGAGCAGTACTTC.

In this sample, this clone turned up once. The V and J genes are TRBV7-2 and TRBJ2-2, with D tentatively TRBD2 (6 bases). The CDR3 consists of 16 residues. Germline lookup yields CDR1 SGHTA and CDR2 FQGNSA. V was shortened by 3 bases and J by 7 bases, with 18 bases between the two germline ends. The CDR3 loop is CASSFGIAAGGGELFF. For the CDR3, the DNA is TGTGCCAGCAGCTTTGGTATAGCGGCCGGGGGCGGGGAGCTGTTTTTT.

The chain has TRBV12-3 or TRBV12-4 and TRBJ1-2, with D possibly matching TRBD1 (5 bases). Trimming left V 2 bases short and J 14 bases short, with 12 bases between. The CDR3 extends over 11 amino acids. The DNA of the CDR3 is TGTGCCAGCAGTTTAAGGGGACCCCCTACCTTC. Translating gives CASSLRGPPTF.

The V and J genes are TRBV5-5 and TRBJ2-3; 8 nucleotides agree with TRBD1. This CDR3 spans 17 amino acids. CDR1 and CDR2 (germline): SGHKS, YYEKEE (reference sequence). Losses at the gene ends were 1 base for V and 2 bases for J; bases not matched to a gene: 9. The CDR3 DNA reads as TGTGCCAGCAGCTTGCCGGCAGGGGGCGCGTACACAGATACGCAGTATTTT. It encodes CASSLPAGGAYTDTQYF.

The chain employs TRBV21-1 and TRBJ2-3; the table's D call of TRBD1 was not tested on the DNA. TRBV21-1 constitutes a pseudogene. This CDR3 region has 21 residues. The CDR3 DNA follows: TGTGCCAGCAGCCTCTGGAGGGACAGGGATACCTATCCCCCCAGCACAGATACGCAGTATTTT. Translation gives CASSLWRDRDTYPPSTDTQYF.

The CDR3 is CASSLVDPGGQQYF. The CDR3 bases are TGTGCCAGCAGCTTGGTAGATCCCGGCGGGCAGCAGTACTTC. The rearrangement uses TRBV5-4 and TRBJ2-7; D possibly corresponds to TRBD2 (5 bases). Trimming left V 0 bases short and J 8 bases short, with 15 bases between. Germline V lookup: CDR1 SGHNT, CDR2 YYREEE (reference sequence). This CDR3 comprises 14 residues.

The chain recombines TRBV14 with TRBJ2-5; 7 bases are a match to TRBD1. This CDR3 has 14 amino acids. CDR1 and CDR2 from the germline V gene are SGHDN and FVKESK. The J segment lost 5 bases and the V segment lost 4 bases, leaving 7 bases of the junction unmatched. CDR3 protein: CASSPWAGGETQYF. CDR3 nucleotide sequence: TGTGCCAGCAGCCCGTGGGCAGGGGGTGAGACCCAGTACTTC.

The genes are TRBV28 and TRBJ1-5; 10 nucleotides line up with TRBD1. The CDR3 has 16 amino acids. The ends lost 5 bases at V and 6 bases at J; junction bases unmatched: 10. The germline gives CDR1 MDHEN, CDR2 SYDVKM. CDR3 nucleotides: TGTGCCAGCAGTGACTCAGACAGGGGGCGCGGTCAGCCCCAGCATTTT. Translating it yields CASSDSDRGRGQPQHF.

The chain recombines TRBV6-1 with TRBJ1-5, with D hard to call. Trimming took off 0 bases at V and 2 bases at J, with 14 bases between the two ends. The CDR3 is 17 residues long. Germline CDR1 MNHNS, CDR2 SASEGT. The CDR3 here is CASSEAIHLAGNQPQHF. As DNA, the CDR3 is TGTGCCAGCAGTGAAGCTATCCACCTGGCGGGCAATCAGCCCCAGCATTTT.

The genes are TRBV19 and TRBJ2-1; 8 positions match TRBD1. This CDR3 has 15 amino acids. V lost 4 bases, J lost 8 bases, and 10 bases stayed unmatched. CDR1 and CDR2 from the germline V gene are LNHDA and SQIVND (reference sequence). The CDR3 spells CASSSPGGATHEQFF. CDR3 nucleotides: TGTGCCAGTAGTAGTCCAGGGGGCGCAACACATGAGCAGTTCTTC.

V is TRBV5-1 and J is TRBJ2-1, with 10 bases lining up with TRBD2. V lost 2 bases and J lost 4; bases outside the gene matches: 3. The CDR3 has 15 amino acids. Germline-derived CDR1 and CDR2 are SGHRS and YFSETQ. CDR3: CASSFGTSDYNEQFF. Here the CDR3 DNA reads TGCGCCAGCAGCTTCGGGACTAGCGATTACAATGAGCAGTTCTTC.

CDR3 nucleotides: TGTGCCAGCAGCCTGGACGGTGGGACCTACGAGCAGTACTTC. This gives the protein CASSLDGGTYEQYF. The chain joins TRBV7-3 to TRBJ2-7; D unresolved. Trimming cost V 5 bases and J 2 bases, with 13 bases left between them. CDR1 is SGHTA and CDR2 is FQGTGA in the germline V gene. This CDR3 contains 14 residues.

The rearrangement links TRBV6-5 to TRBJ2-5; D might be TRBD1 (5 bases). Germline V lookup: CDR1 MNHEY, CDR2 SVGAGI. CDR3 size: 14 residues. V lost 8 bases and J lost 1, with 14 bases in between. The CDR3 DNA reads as TGTGCCAGCGCCATGGCAGGGATCCAAGAGACCCAGTACTTC. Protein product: CASAMAGIQETQYF.

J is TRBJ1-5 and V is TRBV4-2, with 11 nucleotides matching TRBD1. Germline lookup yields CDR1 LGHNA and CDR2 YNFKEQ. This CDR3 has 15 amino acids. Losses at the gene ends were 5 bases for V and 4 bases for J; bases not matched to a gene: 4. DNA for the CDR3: TGTGCCAGCAGCTATCGGGACAGGGGGAATCAGCCCCAGCATTTT. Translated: CASSYRDRGNQPQHF.

CDR3 in DNA: TGTGCCAGTACTGCAGTAGGCTATGGCTACACCTTC. Translated, it gives CASTAVGYGYTF. The gene calls are TRBV19 and TRBJ1-2; D is unresolved. Germline CDR1 and CDR2: LNHDA and SQIVND (reference sequence). Trimming cost V 7 bases and J 4 bases, with 10 bases left between them. CDR3 length: 12 residues.

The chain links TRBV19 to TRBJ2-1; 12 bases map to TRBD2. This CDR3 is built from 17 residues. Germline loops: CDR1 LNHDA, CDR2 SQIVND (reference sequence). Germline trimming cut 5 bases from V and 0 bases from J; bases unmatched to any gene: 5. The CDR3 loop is CASSAASGRASYNEQFF. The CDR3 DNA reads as TGTGCCAGTAGTGCAGCTAGCGGGAGGGCCTCCTACAATGAGCAGTTCTTC.

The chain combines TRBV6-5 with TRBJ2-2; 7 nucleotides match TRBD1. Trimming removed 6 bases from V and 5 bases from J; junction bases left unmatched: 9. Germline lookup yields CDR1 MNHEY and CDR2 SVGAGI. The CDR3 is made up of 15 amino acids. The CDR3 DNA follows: TGTGCCAGCAGAACCACAGGGGTAGAGACCGGGGAGCTGTTTTTT. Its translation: CASRTTGVETGELFF.

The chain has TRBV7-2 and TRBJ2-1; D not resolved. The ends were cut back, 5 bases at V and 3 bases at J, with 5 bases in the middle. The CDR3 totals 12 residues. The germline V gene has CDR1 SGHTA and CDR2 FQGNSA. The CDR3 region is CASSRGYNEQFF. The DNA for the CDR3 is TGTGCCAGCAGCCGCGGCTACAATGAGCAGTTCTTC. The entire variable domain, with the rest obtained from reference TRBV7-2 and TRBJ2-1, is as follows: GAGVSQSPSNKVTEKGKDVELRCDPISGHTALYWYRQSLGQGLEFLIYFQGNSAPDKSGLPSDRFSAERTGGSVSTLTIQRTQQEDSAVYLCASSRGYNEQFFGPGTRLTVL.

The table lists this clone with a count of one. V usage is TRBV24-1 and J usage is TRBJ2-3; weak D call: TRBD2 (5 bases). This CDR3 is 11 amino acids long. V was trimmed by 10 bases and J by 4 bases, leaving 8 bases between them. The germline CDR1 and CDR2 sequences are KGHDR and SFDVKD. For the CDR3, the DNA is TGTGCCACGGCGCGGGCAGATACGCAGTATTTT. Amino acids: CATARADTQYF.

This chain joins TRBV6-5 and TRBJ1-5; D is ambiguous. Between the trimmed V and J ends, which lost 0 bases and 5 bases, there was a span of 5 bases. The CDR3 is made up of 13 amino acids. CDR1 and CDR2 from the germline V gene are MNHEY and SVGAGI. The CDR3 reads CASSYSTHQPQHF. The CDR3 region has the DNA TGTGCCAGCAGTTACTCGACACATCAGCCCCAGCATTTT.

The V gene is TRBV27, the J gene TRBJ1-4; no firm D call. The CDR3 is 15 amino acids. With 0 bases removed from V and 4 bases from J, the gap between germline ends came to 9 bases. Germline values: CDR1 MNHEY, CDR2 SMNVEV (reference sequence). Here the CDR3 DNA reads TGTGCCAGCAGTTTATCTAGGTCAAGTAATGAAAAACTGTTTTTT. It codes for CASSLSRSSNEKLFF.

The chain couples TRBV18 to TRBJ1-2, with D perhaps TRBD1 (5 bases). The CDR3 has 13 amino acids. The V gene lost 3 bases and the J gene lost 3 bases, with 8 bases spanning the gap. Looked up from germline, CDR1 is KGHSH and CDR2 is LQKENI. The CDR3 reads CASSPETDYGYTF. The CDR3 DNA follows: TGTGCCAGCTCACCTGAGACAGACTATGGCTACACCTTC.

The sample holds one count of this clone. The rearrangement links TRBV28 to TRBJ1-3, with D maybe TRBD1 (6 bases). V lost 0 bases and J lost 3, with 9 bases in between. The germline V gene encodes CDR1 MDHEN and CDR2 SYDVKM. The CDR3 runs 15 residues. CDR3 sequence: CASSLWGAGGNTIYF. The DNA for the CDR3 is TGTGCCAGCAGTTTATGGGGGGCGGGTGGAAACACCATATATTTT.

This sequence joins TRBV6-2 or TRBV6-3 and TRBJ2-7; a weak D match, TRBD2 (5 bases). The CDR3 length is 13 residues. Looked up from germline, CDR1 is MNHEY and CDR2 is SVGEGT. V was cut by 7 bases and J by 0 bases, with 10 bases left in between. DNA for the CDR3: TGTGCCAGCACCCCCGGACTCTCCTACGAGCAGTACTTC. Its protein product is CASTPGLSYEQYF.

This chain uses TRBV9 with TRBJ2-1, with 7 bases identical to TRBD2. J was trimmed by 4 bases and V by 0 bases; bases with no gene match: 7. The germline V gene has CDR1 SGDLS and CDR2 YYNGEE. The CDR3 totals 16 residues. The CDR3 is CASSVGSLAVYNEQFF. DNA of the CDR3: TGTGCCAGCAGCGTAGGTTCCCTAGCGGTATACAATGAGCAGTTCTTC.

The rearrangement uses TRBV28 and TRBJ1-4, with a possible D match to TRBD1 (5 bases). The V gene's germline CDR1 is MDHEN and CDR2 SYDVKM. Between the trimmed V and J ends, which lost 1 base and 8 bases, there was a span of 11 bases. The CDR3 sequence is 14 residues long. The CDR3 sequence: CASSLSGSWEKLFF. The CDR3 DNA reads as TGTGCCAGCAGTTTATCAGGGAGCTGGGAAAAACTGTTTTTT. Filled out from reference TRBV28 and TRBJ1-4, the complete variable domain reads DVKVTQSSRYLVKRTGEKVFLECVQDMDHENMFWYRQDPGLGLRLIYFSYDVKMKEKGDIPEGYSVSREKKERFSLILESASTNQTSMYLCASSLSGSWEKLFFGSGTQLSVL.

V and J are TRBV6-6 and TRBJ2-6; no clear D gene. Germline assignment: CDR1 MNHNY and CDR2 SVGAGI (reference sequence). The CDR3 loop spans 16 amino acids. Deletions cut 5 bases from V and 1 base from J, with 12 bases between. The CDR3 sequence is CASSTGPISGANVLTF. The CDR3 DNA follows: TGTGCCAGCAGTACCGGACCGATTTCTGGGGCCAACGTCCTGACTTTC.

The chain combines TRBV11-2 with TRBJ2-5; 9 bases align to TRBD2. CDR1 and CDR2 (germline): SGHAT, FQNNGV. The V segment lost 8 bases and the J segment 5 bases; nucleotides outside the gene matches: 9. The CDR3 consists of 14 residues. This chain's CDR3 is CASLGTSRRETQYF. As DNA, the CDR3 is TGTGCCAGCCTCGGGACTAGCAGGAGGGAGACCCAGTACTTC.